This T cell receptor beta chain was sequenced for a study of cytomegalovirus exposure and HLA in healthy donors. The PCR had 60 Vbeta and 13 Jbeta primers. Here immunoSEQ multiplex PCR was the method, and the copy in TCRdb shows in-frame clones only, minus some. The repertoire holds 99,000 or so clones, with approximately 82% as singletons. Germline CDR1 MNHEY, CDR2 SMNVEV (reference sequence). The CDR3 has 16 residues. Trimming left V 6 bases short and J 7 bases short, with 21 bases between. This TCR was recovered from a man between 40 and 49 years old in good health and CMV-seropositive. This chain joins TRBV27 and TRBJ1-4, with TRBD1 as a possible D gene (5 bases). The sequencing sample was made of PBMCs. CDR3 DNA sequence: TGTGCCAGCAGACCCGCTTCAGGGTCAACCCCTGAAAAACTGTTTTTT. Amino acid sequence: CASRPASGSTPEKLFF.